The T cell receptor beta chain under discussion was sequenced for a study of follicular helper T cells after annual influenza vaccination. Study conclusions and caveats: Recurrent ICOS+CD38+ cTfh clonotypes included tetramer and AIM influenza-specific ones.

This CDR3 is built from 16 residues. The V segment lost 5 bases and the J segment 1 base; nucleotides outside the gene matches: 10. Germline CDR1 reads SGHTA; CDR2 reads FQGNSA. Here immunoSEQ multiplex PCR was the method, and the copy in TCRdb shows in-frame clones only, minus some. The repertoire has about 6,800 clones, roughly 82% of them found once; the top ten carry just over 1.4%. This clone was counted a few times. Its specificity is unknown. Time point specified: 2015-2016 season, 7 days after influenza vaccination. Sorted blood CD4 subsets were sequenced before and after adults received seasonal inactivated influenza vaccine.

Here the sequenced sample was CXCR5- memory CD4+ T cells sorted from blood, taken 7 days after influenza vaccination. The sequence derives from an adult who received the influenza vaccine. V is TRBV7-2 and J is TRBJ2-7; TRBD2 matches 8 bases. The CDR3 nucleotides read TGTGCCAGCAGCCCCGGACGGGGACTAGGTTCCTACGAGCAGTACTTC. Translated, it gives CASSPGRGLGSYEQYF.